This T cell receptor beta chain was found in a study of blood T cell repertoires in COVID-19. This CDR3 is built from 14 residues. V lost 1 base, J lost 1 base, and 7 bases lay in between. CDR1 is SGHVS and CDR2 is FQNEAQ in the germline V gene. Measured with immunoSEQ multiplex PCR; TCRdb has only the in-frame clones, and not every one. The repertoire holds 130,000 or so clones, with around 85% as singletons. What was sequenced was peripheral blood. The chain couples TRBV7-8 to TRBJ1-1; D remains ambiguous. The source is a woman aged 50 to 65 who had recovered from COVID-19. CDR3 nucleotides: TGTGCCAGCAGCTTAGTGGGGAGGAACACTGAAGCTTTCTTT. Amino acids: CASSLVGRNTEAFF.